The TCR beta chain under discussion was sequenced for a study of blood T cells in healthy people across ages. A second PCR, run for about 7 to 12 cycles, used a sample-barcoded 5' primer plus a J-beta primer mix. TCRdb redid the calling of the 5' RACE reads with MiXCR, one entry per CDR3 protein. The table lists over 950,000 distinct CDR3 sequences, less than 45% of them singletons. Sequenced: blood. The TCR comes from a man aged 18-30 years in good health.

The CDR3 DNA sequence: TGTGCCATCAGTGGTTCAGGGTTAAATCAGCCCCAGCATTTT. Protein product: CAISGSGLNQPQHF. The chain has TRBV10-3 and TRBJ1-5; D possibly corresponds to TRBD1 (5 bases). With 4 bases removed from V and 4 bases from J, the gap between germline ends came to 11 bases. The CDR3 sequence is 14 residues long. In germline, CDR1 is ENHRY, CDR2 SYGVKD.